What follows are 18 T cell receptor beta chains derived from one specimen sequenced in a study of post-analysis software for immune sequencing data. Their antigens remain unidentified. Study-level results: Five TRBV segments, including TRBV5-6, TRBV5-1 and TRBV20-1, were more frequent in patients than controls.

TCR beta cDNA libraries included unique molecular identifiers. Via MiXCR, TCRdb re-called the PCR reads, giving one row per CDR3 protein. Among fewer than 850,000 distinct CDR3 sequences, 40% to 55% were seen once, and the ten largest hold roughly 4.4%. The sequenced sample consisted of blood. The receptors were gathered from a girl aged 10 to 17 with multiple sclerosis.

The V and J genes are TRBV20-1 and TRBJ2-5; D may be TRBD1 (6 bases). Trimming cost V 2 bases and J 8 bases, with 15 bases left between them. CDR1 is DFQATT and CDR2 is SNEGSKA in the germline V gene (reference sequence). The CDR3 is 13 residues long. The CDR3 loop is CSARPTGSGTQYF. The CDR3 DNA reads TGCAGTGCTAGACCTACAGGGTCGGGTACCCAGTACTTC.

This clonotype was recorded a few times. The CDR3 sequence: CSGWGASGDEQYF. The CDR3 DNA reads TGCAGTGGTTGGGGGGCTAGCGGGGACGAGCAGTACTTC. The chain is built from TRBV20-1 and TRBJ2-7, with 9 bases lining up with TRBD2. There are 13 residues in the CDR3. Losses at the gene ends were 7 bases for V and 5 bases for J; bases not matched to a gene: 9. Germline assignment: CDR1 DFQATT and CDR2 SNEGSKA (reference sequence).

The rearrangement links TRBV6-1 to TRBJ1-6; TRBD1 is a possible D gene (5 bases). Germline lookup yields CDR1 MNHNS and CDR2 SASEGT. The CDR3 runs 14 residues. Trimming stripped 4 bases from V and 10 bases from J, with 14 bases between. DNA for the CDR3: TGTGCCAGCAGTGGCGGACATGCCGAATCACCCCTCCACTTT. This translates into CASSGGHAESPLHF.

This chain links TRBV6-1 with TRBJ1-1; 10 bases line up with TRBD1. There are 17 residues in the CDR3. CDR1 and CDR2 from the germline V gene are MNHNS and SASEGT. V dropped 3 bases and J dropped 0; count of bases not matched to a gene: 7. The CDR3 is CASSDKRQGALNTEAFF. The CDR3 DNA reads TGTGCCAGCAGTGATAAACGACAGGGGGCGTTGAACACTGAAGCTTTCTTT.

This chain joins TRBV7-9 and TRBJ1-2; 8 bases line up with TRBD1. J gave up 2 bases and V 5 bases, and 10 bases lay outside the gene matches. CDR3 length: 16 amino acids. Germline V CDR1 and CDR2: SEHNR, FQNEAQ (reference sequence). The CDR3 sequence: CASSPDKGQGNYGYTF. CDR3 in DNA: TGTGCCAGCAGCCCAGATAAAGGACAGGGCAACTATGGCTACACCTTC.

This clonotype was counted only a few times. The chain has TRBV6-2 or TRBV6-3 and TRBJ2-1; tentatively, D is TRBD1 or TRBD2 (5 bases each). Germline CDR1 reads MNHEY; CDR2 reads SVGEGT. This CDR3 is built from 15 residues. Trimming shortened V by 6 bases and J by 9 bases, and 21 bases separated the two germline ends. CDR3 amino acids: CASRQGRDRWGEQFF. The CDR3 DNA sequence: TGTGCCAGCAGACAAGGCCGGGACCGGTGGGGTGAGCAGTTCTTC.

The CDR3 nucleotides are TGTGCCAGCAAAGCGGACTTCTACAATGAGCAGTTCTTC. This encodes CASKADFYNEQFF. The rearrangement links TRBV12-3 or TRBV12-4 to TRBJ2-1; possible D gene TRBD2, 5 bases. Trimming shortened V by 7 bases and J by 3 bases, and 10 bases separated the two germline ends. The CDR3 extends over 13 amino acids.

This clonotype has only a few counts. The chain couples TRBV5-1 to TRBJ2-3; D is possibly TRBD1 (7 bases). Deletions cut 3 bases from V and 6 bases from J, with 17 bases between. CDR1 and CDR2 (germline): SGHRS, YFSETQ. The CDR3 loop spans 15 amino acids. CDR3 loop: CASSSRDSGPDTQYF. The DNA of the CDR3 is TGCGCCAGCAGCTCCAGGGACAGCGGGCCGGATACGCAGTATTTT.

This clonotype was picked up a small number of times. This sequence joins TRBV12-3 or TRBV12-4 and TRBJ2-3; 10 positions agree with TRBD1. The CDR3 totals 17 residues. The V gene end was trimmed by 2 bases and the J gene end by 0 bases; junction bases not matched to a gene: 5. CDR3 sequence reads: CASSLRQGAFSTDTQYF. CDR3 in DNA: TGTGCCAGCAGTTTACGACAGGGGGCTTTCAGCACAGATACGCAGTATTTT.

This clonotype was recorded a few times. An end of the junction does not agree with germline; a read error may underlie this. The genes are TRBV15 and TRBJ2-1; D is perhaps TRBD2 (6 bases). This CDR3 has 19 amino acids. Germline CDR1 reads LNHNV; CDR2 reads YYDKDF (reference sequence). Here the CDR3 DNA reads TGTGCCACCAGCAGAGATCCCGCGTGGCTAGCGAGAATCTACAATGGGCAGTTCTTC. This translates into CATSRDPAWLARIYNGQFF.

This clonotype was counted only a few times. The genes are TRBV5-1 and TRBJ2-1; 7 bases match TRBD2. The CDR3 has 16 amino acids. CDR1 and CDR2 from the germline V gene are SGHRS and YFSETQ. With V trimmed by 4 bases and J by 7 bases, 14 bases remained unmatched. The CDR3 coding sequence is TGCGCCAGCAGCGACGGCGCGGGAGTGTCGGGGAATGAGCAGTTCTTC. Protein sequence: CASSDGAGVSGNEQFF.

This chain uses TRBV10-3 with TRBJ2-3; 10 bases are shared with TRBD2. Germline CDR1 reads ENHRY; CDR2 reads SYGVKD. V trimming: 4 bases; J trimming: 3 bases; junction bases outside the gene matches: 13. CDR3 size: 18 residues. CDR3 in amino acids: CAISGPDDPGLATDTQYF. CDR3 in DNA: TGTGCCATCAGTGGGCCCGATGACCCGGGACTAGCGACAGATACGCAGTATTTT.

V and J are TRBV2 and TRBJ2-6, with D unclear. The germline V and J ends were trimmed by 2 bases and 3 bases, with 5 bases remaining between them. Germline CDR1 SNHLY, CDR2 FYNNEI. The CDR3 sequence is 14 residues long. CDR3 nucleotide sequence: TGTGCCAGCAGTGAAATAAGTGGGGCCAACGTCCTGACTTTC. This gives the protein CASSEISGANVLTF. Supplemented by reference TRBV2 and TRBJ2-6, the full variable domain reads EPEVTQTPSHQVTQMGQEVILRCVPISNHLYFYWYRQILGQKVEFLVSFYNNEISEKSEIFDDQFSVERPDGSNFTLKIRSTKLEDSAMYFCASSEISGANVLTFGAGSRLTVL.

A note on this clonotype: One junction end disagrees with the germline gene, perhaps due to a read error. The chain employs TRBV24-1 and TRBJ2-1, with 12 bases fitting TRBD2. This CDR3 is built from 14 residues. Germline CDR1 KGHDR, CDR2 SFDVKD. The CDR3 sequence: CTTSLAGGGREQFF. CDR3 nucleotides: TGTACCACCAGTCTAGCGGGAGGGGGGAGAGAGCAGTTCTTC.

This clonotype was counted a few times. The chain employs TRBV28 and TRBJ2-7; D gene uncertain. This CDR3 is 12 amino acids long. Germline lookup yields CDR1 MDHEN and CDR2 SYDVKM. Trimming removed 5 bases at V and 3 bases at J, with 8 bases between. The CDR3 loop reads CASSVLSYEQYF. The DNA for the CDR3 is TGTGCCAGCAGTGTCCTCAGCTACGAGCAGTACTTC.

This clonotype was detected once. The chain uses TRBV12-3 or TRBV12-4 and TRBJ2-7, with D perhaps given as TRBD1 or TRBD2 (5 bases each). The CDR3 spans 14 residues. Trimming removed 3 bases at V and 6 bases at J, with 15 bases between. The CDR3 here is CASSFGTHGSEQYF. CDR3 sequence (DNA): TGTGCCAGCAGTTTCGGGACGCATGGCTCCGAGCAGTACTTC.

This sequence joins TRBV7-2 and TRBJ2-7, with 8 bases matching TRBD2. The J segment lost 7 bases and the V segment lost 1 base, leaving 9 bases of the junction unmatched. Germline CDR1 is SGHTA and CDR2 is FQGNSA. The CDR3 loop spans 15 amino acids. This CDR3 is CASSLDTGLAREQYF. The CDR3 DNA reads TGTGCCAGCAGCTTAGACACAGGACTAGCTCGGGAGCAGTACTTC. The whole variable domain, remainder taken from reference TRBV7-2 and TRBJ2-7, is GAGVSQSPSNKVTEKGKDVELRCDPISGHTALYWYRQSLGQGLEFLIYFQGNSAPDKSGLPSDRFSAERTGGSVSTLTIQRTQQEDSAVYLCASSLDTGLAREQYFGPGTRLTVT.

The rearrangement uses TRBV20-1 and TRBJ2-5, with D possibly being TRBD2 (7 bases). The V and J ends lost 6 bases and 1 base respectively, with 12 bases between them. Germline loops: CDR1 DFQATT, CDR2 SNEGSKA (reference sequence). The CDR3 totals 13 residues. CDR3 in DNA: TGCAGTGCCGCAAGGGGGGGCCAAGAGACCCAGTACTTC. This sequence encodes CSAARGGQETQYF.